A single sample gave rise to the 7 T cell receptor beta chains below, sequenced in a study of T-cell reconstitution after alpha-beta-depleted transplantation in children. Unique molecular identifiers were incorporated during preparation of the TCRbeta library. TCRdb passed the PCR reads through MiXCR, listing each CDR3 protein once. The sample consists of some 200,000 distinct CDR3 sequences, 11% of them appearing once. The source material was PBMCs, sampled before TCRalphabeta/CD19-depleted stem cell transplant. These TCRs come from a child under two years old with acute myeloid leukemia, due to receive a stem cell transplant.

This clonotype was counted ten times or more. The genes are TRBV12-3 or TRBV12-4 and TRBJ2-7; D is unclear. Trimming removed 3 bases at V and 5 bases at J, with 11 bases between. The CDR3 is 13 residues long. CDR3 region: CASSLLGMNEQYF. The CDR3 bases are TGTGCCAGCAGTTTGTTGGGGATGAACGAGCAGTACTTC.

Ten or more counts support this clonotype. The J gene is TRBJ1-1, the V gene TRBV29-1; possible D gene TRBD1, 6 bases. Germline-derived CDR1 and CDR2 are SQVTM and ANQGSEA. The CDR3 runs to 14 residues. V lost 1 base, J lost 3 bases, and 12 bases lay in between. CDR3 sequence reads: CSVEVQRQDTEAFF. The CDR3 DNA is TGCAGCGTTGAAGTTCAGCGACAGGACACTGAAGCTTTCTTT.

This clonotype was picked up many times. The CDR3 bases are TGCAGCGTTGTAGGCCAGGGGGGGTACAATGAGCAGTTCTTC. It codes for CSVVGQGGYNEQFF. V is TRBV29-1 and J is TRBJ2-1, with D tentatively TRBD1 or TRBD2 (7 bases each). The germline gives CDR1 SQVTM, CDR2 ANQGSEA. V lost 4 bases to trimming and J lost 4 bases, with 14 bases between them. The length of the CDR3 is 14 residues.

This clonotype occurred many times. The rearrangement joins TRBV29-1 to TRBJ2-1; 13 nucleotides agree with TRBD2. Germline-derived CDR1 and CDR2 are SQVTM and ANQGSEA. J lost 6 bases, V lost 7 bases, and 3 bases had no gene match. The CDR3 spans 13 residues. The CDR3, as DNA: TGCAGCGCTCGGACTAGCGGGAGCAATGAGCAGTTCTTC. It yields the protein CSARTSGSNEQFF.

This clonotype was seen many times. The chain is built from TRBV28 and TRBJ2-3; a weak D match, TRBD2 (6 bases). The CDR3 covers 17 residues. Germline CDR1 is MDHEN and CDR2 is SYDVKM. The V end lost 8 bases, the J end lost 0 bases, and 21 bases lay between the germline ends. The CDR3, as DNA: TGTGCCAGCGATGCTTATGGGCGGGGTGCTAGCACAGATACGCAGTATTTT. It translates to CASDAYGRGASTDTQYF.

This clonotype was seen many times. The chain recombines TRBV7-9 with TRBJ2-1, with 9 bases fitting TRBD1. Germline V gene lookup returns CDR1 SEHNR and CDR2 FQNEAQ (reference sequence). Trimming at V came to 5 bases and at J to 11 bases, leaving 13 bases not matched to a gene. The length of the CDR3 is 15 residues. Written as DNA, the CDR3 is TGTGCCAGCAGCAAGGGTGGACAGGGGCTAAGGCAGCAGTTCTTC. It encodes CASSKGGQGLRQQFF.

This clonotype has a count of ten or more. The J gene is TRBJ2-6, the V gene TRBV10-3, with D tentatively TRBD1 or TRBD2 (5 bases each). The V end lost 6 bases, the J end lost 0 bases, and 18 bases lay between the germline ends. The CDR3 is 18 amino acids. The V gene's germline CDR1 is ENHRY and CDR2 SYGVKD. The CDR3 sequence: CAIRRGEGHGSGANVLTF. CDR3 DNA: TGTGCCATCAGGAGGGGCGAGGGGCATGGCTCTGGGGCCAACGTCCTGACTTTC.